This paragraph covers one T cell receptor beta chain sequence. The sample is drawn from a study of blood T cell repertoires in COVID-19. About the study: Sites in the United States, Italy and Spain provided acute and convalescent COVID-19 samples.

Study processing details: Reference gene primer amplification yielded estimated nucleated cell counts. Only in-frame clones appear in the TCRdb table, and some are missing; sequencing was by immunoSEQ multiplex PCR. V and J calls and clone size are copied from that table; D and trimming were computed from the DNA. This table holds roughly 100,000 clones, roughly nine tenths found once. The CDR3 contains 15 residues. The sequence derives from a human donor with active COVID-19. The donor label of this sample is uncertain. The chain is built from TRBV21-1 and TRBJ2-3; TRBD1, the D gene given by the table, was not confirmed from the DNA. TRBV21-1 is marked as a pseudogene. The sample comprised peripheral blood. The CDR3 is CASSKHRADEDTQYF. The CDR3 DNA follows: TGTGCCAGCAGCAAACACAGGGCAGACGAAGATACGCAGTATTTT.